The subject of this entry is one T cell receptor beta chain. Germline-derived CDR1 and CDR2 are SGHDN and FVKESK. V dropped 3 bases and J dropped 4; count of bases not matched to a gene: 3. The length of the CDR3 is 14 residues. The data were obtained in a study of blood T cell repertoires in COVID-19. Study-level background: The samples span acute and convalescent COVID-19 from the United States, Italy and Spain. PBMCs, B-cell-depleted T cells, or T cells were the source of the cDNA or gDNA that made up the material.

How the authors handled the data: Estimation of nucleated cell counts was performed using reference gene primer amplification. Clones were read by immunoSEQ multiplex PCR, and TCRdb kept only the in-frame ones, dropping some. V, J and clone size were drawn from that table, and D and trimming were deduced from the DNA. The data show approximately 69,000 clones, nearly 90% seen once. This TCR was recovered from a man in his fifties with acute or convalescent COVID-19. This chain uses TRBV14 with TRBJ1-1, with 9 positions matching TRBD1. The sequencing input was peripheral blood. The CDR3 here is CASSQGQGVTEAFF. The CDR3 DNA reads TGTGCCAGCAGCCAGGGACAGGGTGTCACTGAAGCTTTCTTT. Variable domain in full (rest from reference TRBV14 and TRBJ1-1): EAGVTQFPSHSVIEKGQTVTLRCDPISGHDNLYWYRRVMGKEIKFLLHFVKESKQDESGMPNNRFLAERTGGTYSTLKVQPAELEDSGVYFCASSQGQGVTEAFFGQGTRLTVV.